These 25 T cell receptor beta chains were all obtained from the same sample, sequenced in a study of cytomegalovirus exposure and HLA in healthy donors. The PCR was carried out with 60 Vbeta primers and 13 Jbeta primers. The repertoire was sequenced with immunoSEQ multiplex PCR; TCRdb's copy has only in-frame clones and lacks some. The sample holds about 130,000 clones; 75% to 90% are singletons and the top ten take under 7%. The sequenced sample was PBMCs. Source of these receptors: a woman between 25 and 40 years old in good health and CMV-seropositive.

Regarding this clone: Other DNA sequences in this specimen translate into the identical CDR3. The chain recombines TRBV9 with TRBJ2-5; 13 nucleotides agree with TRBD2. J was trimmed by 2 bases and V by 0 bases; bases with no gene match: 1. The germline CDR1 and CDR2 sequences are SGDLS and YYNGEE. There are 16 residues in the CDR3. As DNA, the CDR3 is TGTGCCAGCAGCGTAGGACTAGCGGGGGGACAAGAGACCCAGTACTTC. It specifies CASSVGLAGGQETQYF.

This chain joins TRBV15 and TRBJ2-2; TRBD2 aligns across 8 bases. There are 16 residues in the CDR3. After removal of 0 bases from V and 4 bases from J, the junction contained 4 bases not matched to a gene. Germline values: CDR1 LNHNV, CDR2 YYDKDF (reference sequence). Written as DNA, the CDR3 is TGTGCCACCAGCAGAGAACGGGGGGGTAGCACCGGGGAGCTGTTTTTT. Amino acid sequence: CATSRERGGSTGELFF.

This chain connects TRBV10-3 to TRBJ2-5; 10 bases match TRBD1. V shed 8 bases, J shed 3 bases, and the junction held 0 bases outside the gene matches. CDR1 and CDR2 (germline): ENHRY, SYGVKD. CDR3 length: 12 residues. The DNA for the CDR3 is TGTGCCATCGGGACAGGGGAAGAGACCCAGTACTTC. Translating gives CAIGTGEETQYF.

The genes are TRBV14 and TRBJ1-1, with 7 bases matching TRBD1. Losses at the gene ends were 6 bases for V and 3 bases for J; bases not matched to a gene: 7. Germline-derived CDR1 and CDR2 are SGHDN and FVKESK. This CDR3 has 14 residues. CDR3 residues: CASRRTGSYTEAFF. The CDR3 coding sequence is TGTGCCAGCAGGAGGACAGGATCCTACACTGAAGCTTTCTTT.

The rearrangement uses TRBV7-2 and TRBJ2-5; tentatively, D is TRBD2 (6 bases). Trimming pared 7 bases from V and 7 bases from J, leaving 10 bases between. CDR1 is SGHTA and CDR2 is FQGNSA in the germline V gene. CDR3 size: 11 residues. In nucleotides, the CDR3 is TGTGCCAGCACCCCCGGGGGGACCCAGTACTTC. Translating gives CASTPGGTQYF.

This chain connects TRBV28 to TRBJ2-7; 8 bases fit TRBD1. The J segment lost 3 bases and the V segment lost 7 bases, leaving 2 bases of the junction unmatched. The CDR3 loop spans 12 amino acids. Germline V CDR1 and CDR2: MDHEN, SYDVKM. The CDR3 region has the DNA TGTGCCAGCAAGGACAGGGTCTACGAGCAGTACTTC. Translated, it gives CASKDRVYEQYF.

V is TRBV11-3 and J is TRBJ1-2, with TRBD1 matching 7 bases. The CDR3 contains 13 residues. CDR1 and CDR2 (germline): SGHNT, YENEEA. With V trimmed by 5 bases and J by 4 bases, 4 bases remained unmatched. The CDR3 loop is CASSGPGGYGYTF. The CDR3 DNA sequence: TGTGCCAGCAGCGGTCCAGGGGGCTATGGCTACACCTTC.

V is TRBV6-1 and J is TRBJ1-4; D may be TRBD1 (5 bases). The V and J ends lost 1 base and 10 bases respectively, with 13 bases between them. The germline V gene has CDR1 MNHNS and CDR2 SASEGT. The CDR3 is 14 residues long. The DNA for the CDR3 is TGTGCCAGCAGTGAAGGGCTCCAAAGGGGAAAACTGTTTTTT. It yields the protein CASSEGLQRGKLFF.

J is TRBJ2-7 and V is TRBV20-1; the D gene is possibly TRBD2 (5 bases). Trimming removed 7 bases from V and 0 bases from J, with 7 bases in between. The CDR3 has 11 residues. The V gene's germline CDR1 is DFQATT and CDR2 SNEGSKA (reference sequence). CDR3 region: CSGENSYEQYF. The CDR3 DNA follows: TGCAGTGGGGAGAACTCCTACGAGCAGTACTTC.

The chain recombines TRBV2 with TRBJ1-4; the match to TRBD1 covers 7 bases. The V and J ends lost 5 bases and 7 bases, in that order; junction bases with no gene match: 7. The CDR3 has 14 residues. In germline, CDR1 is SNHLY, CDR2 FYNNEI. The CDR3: CASSPRTGIEKLFF. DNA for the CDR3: TGTGCCAGCAGTCCACGGACAGGTATTGAAAAACTGTTTTTT.

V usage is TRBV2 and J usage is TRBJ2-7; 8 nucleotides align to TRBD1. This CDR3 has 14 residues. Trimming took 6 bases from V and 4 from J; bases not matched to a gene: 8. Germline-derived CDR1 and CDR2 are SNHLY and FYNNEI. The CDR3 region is CASRLTGESYEQYF. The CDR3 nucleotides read TGTGCCAGCAGATTGACAGGGGAATCGTACGAGCAGTACTTC. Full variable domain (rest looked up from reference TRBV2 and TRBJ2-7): EPEVTQTPSHQVTQMGQEVILRCVPISNHLYFYWYRQILGQKVEFLVSFYNNEISEKSEIFDDQFSVERPDGSNFTLKIRSTKLEDSAMYFCASRLTGESYEQYFGPGTRLTVT.

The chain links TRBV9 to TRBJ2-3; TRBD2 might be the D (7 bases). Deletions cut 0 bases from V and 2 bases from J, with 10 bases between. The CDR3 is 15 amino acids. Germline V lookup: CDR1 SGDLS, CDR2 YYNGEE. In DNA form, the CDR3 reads TGTGCCAGCAGCGTAGGGGGGGGCTTCACAGATACGCAGTATTTT. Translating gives CASSVGGGFTDTQYF.

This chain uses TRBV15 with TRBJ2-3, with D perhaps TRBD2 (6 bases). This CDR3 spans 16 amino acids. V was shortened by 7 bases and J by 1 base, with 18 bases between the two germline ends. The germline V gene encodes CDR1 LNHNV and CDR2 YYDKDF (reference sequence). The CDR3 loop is CATTYVGGAGTDTQYF. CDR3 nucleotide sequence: TGTGCCACCACCTACGTTGGAGGGGCCGGCACAGATACGCAGTATTTT.

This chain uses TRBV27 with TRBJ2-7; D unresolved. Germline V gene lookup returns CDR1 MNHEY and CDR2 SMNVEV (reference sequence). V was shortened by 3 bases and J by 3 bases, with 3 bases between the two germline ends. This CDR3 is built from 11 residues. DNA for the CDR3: TGTGCCAGCAGTTTCCTCTACGAGCAGTACTTC. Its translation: CASSFLYEQYF.

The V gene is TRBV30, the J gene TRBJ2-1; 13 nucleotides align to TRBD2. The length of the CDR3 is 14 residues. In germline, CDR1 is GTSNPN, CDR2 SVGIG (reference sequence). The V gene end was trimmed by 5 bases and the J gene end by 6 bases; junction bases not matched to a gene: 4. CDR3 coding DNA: TGTGCCTGGCGACTAGCGGGGGGCACCAATGAGCAGTTCTTC. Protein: CAWRLAGGTNEQFF.

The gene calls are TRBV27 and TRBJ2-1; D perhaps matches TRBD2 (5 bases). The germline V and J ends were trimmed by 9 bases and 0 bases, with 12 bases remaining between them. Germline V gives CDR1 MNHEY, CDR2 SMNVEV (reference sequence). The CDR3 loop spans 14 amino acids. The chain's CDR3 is CASSRVSSYNEQFF. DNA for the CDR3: TGTGCCAGTTCGAGGGTCAGCTCCTACAATGAGCAGTTCTTC.

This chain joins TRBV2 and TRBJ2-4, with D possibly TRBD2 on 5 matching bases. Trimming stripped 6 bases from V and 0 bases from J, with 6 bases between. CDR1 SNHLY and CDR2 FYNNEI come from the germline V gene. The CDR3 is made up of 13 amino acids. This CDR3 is CASSGVAKNIQYF. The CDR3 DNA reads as TGTGCCAGCAGCGGGGTAGCCAAAAACATTCAGTACTTC.

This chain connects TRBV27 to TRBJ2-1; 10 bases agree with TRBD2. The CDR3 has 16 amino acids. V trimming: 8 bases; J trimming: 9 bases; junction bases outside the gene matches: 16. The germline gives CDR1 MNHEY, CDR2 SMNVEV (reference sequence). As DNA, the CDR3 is TGTGCCAGCGGAAATAGCGGGGGGCCTTCCTACGGTGAGCAGTTCTTC. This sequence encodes CASGNSGGPSYGEQFF.

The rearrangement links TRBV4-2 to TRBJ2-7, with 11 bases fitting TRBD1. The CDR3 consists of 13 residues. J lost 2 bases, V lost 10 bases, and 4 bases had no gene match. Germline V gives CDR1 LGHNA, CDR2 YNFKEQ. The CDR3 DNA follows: TGTGCCACCCGGGACAGGGGGACCTACGAGCAGTACTTC. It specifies CATRDRGTYEQYF.

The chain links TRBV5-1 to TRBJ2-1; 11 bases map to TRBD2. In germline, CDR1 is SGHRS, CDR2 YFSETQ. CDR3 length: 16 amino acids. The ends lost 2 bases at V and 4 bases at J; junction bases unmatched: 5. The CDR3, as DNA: TGCGCCAGCAGCTTCCTAGCGGGGGGCGCTTACAATGAGCAGTTCTTC. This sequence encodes CASSFLAGGAYNEQFF.

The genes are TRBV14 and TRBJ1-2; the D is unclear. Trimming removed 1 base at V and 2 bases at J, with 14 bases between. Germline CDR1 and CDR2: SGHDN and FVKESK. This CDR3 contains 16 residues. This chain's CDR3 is CASSQGRPTRNYGYTF. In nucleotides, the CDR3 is TGTGCCAGCAGCCAAGGCCGGCCGACTCGCAACTATGGCTACACCTTC. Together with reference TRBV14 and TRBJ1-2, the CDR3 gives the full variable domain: EAGVTQFPSHSVIEKGQTVTLRCDPISGHDNLYWYRRVMGKEIKFLLHFVKESKQDESGMPNNRFLAERTGGTYSTLKVQPAELEDSGVYFCASSQGRPTRNYGYTFGSGTRLTVV.

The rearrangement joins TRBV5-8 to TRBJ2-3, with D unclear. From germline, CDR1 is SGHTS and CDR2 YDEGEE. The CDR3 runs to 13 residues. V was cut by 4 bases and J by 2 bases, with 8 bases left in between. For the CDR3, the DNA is TGTGCCAGCAGCCTACCTCCCACAGATACGCAGTATTTT. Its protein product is CASSLPPTDTQYF.

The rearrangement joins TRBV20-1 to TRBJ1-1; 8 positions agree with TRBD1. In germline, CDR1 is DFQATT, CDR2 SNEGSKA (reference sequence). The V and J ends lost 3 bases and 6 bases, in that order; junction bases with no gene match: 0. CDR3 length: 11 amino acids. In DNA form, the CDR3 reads TGCAGTGCTAGGGACAGGGCTGAAGCTTTCTTT. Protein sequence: CSARDRAEAFF.

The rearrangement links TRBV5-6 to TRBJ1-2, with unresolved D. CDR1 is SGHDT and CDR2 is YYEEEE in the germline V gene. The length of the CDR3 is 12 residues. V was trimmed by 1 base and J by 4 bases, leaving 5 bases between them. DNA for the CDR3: TGTGCCAGCAGCTTGAACATCTATGGCTACACCTTC. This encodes CASSLNIYGYTF.

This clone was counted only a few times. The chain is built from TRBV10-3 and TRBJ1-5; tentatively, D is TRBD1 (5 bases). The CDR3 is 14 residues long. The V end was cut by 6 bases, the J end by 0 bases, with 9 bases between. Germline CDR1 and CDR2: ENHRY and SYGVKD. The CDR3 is CAISGTYSNQPQHF. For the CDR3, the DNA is TGTGCCATCAGCGGGACTTATAGCAATCAGCCCCAGCATTTT.